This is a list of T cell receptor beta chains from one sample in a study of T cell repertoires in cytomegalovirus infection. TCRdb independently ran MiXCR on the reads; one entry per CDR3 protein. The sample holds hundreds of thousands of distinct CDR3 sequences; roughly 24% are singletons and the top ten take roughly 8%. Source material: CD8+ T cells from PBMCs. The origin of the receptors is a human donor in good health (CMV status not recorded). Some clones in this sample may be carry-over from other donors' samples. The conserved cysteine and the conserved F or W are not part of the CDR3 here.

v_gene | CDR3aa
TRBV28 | ASSFRGVEDTQY
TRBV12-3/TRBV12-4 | ASSFPGQSTFPYEQY
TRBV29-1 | SVRGSQGEDEQF
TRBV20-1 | SATGVVGQSYYNEQF
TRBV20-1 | SARDMGASGNSPLH
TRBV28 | ASSLLSSNQPQH
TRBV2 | ASMGRVNTEAF
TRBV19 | ASSIDRGPTYNEQF
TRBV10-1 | ATSGGTFYNEQF
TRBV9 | ASSPSKGGTDTQY
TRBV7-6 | ASSLVYYLAGEYNEQF
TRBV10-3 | AISESYRGGLDQPQH
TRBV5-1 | ASSSATSGERYEQY
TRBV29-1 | SVLNLNSGGARTGELF
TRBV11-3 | ASSSRDRVYEQF
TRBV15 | ATSPHRGKNQPQH
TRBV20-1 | SASTSPGGDGYT
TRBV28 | ASRAGGTYNEQF
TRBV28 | ASSFRGPPLH
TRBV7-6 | ASSLGVPANYGYT
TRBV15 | ATSRAGGAGYT
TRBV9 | ASSVEVGYGYT
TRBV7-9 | ASSSTDGGLAKNIQY
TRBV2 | ATLQFMNTEAF
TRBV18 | ASSRDSPNTGELF
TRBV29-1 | SVEVDSYEQY
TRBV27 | ASSRPRADTQY
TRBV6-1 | ASSEAEYRGDEQF
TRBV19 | ASSPSTVVSGANVLT
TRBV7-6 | ASSPTDSPLH
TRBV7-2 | ASSFVTSNTGELF
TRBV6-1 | ASSQGDPGKLF
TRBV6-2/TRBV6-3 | ASSYPTEGGDYYNEQF
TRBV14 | ASSPGLRGSSYNEQF
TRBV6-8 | ASSYSERGAGYEQY
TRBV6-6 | ASSYPGLALEETQY
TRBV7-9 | ASSPEGQGIETQY
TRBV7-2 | ASSLGLGTQPQH
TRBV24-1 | ATSARTGSTDTQY
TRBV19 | ASWHGSQTEAF
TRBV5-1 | ASTEEDWETQY
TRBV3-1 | ASSQSGQPVLAKNIQY
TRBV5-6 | ASSLEDTIDTQY
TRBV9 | ASSVVRGLTEAF
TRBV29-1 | SVEYRYGYT
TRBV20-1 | SARQEATSSYNSPLH
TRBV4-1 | ASSQVTARDRGGYGYT
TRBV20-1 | SADRDSTYEQY
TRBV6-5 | ATSLAAPFDTQY
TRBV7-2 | ASSPGTASTDTQY
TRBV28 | ASSLRVSTGELF
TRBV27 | ASSPRLGHPNSPLH
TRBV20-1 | SARPQGAYEQF